This T cell receptor (beta chain) was recovered during a study of cytomegalovirus exposure and HLA in healthy donors. PCR primers comprised 60 Vbeta and 13 Jbeta primers. Clones were sequenced by immunoSEQ multiplex PCR, and TCRdb holds only the in-frame ones, with some missing. The data contain about 180,000 clones, over 80% of them singletons. The V segment lost 7 bases and the J segment 14 bases; nucleotides outside the gene matches: 6. The CDR3 spans 10 residues. CDR1 is SQVTM, CDR2 ANQGSEA, per germline. The chain has TRBV29-1 and TRBJ2-1; TRBD1 agrees at 9 bases. Sequencing was carried out using PBMCs. The TCR originated in a girl under 18 in good health and CMV-seropositive. The chain's CDR3 is CSGRTGVEFF. The CDR3 nucleotides are TGCAGCGGCCGGACAGGGGTAGAGTTCTTC.